The present entry profiles one TCR beta chain with its context. Antigen: not known. TCRdb's table, derived via immunoSEQ multiplex PCR, lists solely in-frame clones and lacks some. The sample holds 22,000 or so clones; roughly two thirds are singletons and the top ten take 0.6% to 0.75%. The data stem from a study of T cells after posttransplantation cyclophosphamide. General study results and limits: Tissue-infiltrating T cells from skin or gut overlapped little with blood T cells. Donor CD8+ memory clones often dominated recipient blood repertoires at later times.

The CDR3 totals 14 residues. Per germline, CDR1 SGHRS and CDR2 YFSETQ. V dropped 2 bases and J dropped 7 bases, with 13 bases sitting between them. Peripheral blood was collected from the related graft donor on the marrow donation day. V usage is TRBV5-1 and J usage is TRBJ2-1; D might be TRBD2 (5 bases). Sequencing used memory CD4+ T cells sorted from PBMCs. This TCR came from a woman aged 55-69 years in good health, CMV-negative, and a related stem cell transplant donor. The CDR3 nucleotides are TGCGCCAGCAGCTTTCGAGGGAGTATGAATGAGCAGTTCTTC. The encoded protein is CASSFRGSMNEQFF.